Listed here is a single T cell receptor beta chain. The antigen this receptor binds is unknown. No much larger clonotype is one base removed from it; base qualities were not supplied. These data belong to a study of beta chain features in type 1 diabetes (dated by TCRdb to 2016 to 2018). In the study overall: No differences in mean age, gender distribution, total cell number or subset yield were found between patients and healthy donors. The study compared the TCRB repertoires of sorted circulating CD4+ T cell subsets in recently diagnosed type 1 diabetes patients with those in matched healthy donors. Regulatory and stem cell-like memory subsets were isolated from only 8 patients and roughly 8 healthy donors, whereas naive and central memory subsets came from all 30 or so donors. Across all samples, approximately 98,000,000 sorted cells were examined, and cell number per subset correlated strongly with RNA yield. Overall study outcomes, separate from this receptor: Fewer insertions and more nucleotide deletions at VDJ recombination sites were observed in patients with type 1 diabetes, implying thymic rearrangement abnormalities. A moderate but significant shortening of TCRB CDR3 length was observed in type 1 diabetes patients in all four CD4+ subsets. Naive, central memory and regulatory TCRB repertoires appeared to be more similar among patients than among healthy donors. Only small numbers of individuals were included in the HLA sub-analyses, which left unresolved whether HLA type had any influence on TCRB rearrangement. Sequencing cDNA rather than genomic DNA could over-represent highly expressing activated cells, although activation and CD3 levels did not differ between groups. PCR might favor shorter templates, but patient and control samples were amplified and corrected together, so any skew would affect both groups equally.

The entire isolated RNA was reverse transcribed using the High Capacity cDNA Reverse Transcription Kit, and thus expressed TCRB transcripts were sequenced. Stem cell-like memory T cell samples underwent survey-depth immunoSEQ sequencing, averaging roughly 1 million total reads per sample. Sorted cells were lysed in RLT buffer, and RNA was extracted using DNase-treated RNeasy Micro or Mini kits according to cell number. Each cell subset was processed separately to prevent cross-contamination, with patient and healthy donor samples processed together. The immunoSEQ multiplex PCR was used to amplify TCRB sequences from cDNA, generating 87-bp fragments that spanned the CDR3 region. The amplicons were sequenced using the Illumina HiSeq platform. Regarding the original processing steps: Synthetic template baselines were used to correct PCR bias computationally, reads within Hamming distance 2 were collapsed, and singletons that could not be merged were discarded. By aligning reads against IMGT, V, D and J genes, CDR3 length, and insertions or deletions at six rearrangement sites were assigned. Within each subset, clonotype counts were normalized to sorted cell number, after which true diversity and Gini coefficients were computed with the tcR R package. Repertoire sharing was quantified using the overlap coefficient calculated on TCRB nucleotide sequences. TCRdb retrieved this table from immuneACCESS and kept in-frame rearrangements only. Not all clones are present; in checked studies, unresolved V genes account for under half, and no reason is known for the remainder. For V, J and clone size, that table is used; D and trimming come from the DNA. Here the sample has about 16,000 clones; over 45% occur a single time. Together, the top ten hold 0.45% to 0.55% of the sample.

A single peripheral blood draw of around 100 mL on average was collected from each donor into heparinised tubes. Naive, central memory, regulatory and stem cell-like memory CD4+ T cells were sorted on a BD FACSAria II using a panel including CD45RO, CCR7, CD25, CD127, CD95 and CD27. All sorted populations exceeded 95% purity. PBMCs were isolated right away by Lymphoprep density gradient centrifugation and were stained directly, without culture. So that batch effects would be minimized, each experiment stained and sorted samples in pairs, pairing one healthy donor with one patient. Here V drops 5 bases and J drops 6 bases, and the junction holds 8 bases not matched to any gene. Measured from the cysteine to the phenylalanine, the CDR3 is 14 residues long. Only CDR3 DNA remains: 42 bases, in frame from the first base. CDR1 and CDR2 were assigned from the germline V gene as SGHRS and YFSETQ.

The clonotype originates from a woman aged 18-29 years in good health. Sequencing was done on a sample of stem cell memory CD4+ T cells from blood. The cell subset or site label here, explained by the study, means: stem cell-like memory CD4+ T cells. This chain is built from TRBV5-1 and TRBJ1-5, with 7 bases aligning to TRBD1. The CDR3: CASSTETGSQPQHF. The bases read TGCGCCAGCAGTACGGAGACAGGGAGTCAGCCCCAGCATTTT.